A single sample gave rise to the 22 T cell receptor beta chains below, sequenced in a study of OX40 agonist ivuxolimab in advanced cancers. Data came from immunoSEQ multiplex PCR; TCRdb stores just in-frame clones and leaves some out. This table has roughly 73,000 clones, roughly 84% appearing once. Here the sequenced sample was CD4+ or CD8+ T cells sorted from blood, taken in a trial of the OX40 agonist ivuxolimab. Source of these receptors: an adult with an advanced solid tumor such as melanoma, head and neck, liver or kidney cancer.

The CDR3 here is CASSLGILNEQFF. CDR3 nucleotides: TGCGCCAGCAGCTTGGGCATTCTCAATGAGCAGTTCTTC. The V call is TRBV5-1, the J call TRBJ2-1; no clear D gene. The CDR3 consists of 13 residues. CDR1 is SGHRS, CDR2 YFSETQ, per germline. V was pared by 0 bases and J by 6 bases, with 7 bases between.

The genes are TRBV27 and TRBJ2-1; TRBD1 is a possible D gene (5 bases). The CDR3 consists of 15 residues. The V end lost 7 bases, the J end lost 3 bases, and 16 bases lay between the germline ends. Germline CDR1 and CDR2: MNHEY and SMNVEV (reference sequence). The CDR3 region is CASKRRVRDYNEQFF. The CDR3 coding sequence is TGTGCCAGCAAACGCAGGGTTCGAGACTACAATGAGCAGTTCTTC.

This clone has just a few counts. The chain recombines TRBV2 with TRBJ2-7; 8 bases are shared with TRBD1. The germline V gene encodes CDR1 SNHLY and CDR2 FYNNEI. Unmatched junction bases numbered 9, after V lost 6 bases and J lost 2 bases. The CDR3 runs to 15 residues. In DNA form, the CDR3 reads TGTGCCAGCAGAGAGGTAGAACAGGGGGCCTACGAGCAGTACTTC. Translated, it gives CASREVEQGAYEQYF.

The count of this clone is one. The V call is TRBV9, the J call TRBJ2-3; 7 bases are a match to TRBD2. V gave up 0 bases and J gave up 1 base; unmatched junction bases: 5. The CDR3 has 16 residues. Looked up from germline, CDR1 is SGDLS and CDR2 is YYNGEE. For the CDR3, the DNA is TGTGCCAGCAGCGTAGGTACTAGCGACCGCACAGATACGCAGTATTTT. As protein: CASSVGTSDRTDTQYF.

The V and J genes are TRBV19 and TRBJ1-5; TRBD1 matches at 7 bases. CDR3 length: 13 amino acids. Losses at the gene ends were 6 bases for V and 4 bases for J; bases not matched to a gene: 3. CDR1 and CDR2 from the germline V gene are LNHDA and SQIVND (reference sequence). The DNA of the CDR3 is TGTGCCAGTAGGACACAGGGGAATCAGCCCCAGCATTTT. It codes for CASRTQGNQPQHF.

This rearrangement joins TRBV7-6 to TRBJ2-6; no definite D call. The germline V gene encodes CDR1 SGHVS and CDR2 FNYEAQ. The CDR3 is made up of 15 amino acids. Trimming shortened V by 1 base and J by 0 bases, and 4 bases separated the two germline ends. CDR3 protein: CASSLVDSGANVLTF. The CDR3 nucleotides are TGTGCCAGCAGCTTAGTTGACTCTGGGGCCAACGTCCTGACTTTC.

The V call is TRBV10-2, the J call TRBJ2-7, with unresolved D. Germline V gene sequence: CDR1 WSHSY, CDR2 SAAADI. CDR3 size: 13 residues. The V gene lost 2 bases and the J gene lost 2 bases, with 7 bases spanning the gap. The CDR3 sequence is CASSEPGAYEQYF. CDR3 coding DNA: TGCGCCAGCAGTGAGCCGGGTGCCTACGAGCAGTACTTC.

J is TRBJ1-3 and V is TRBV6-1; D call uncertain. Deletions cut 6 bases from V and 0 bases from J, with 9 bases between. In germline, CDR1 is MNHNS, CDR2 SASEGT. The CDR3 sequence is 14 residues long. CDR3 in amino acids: CASSLFGSGNTIYF. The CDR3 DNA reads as TGTGCCAGCAGCCTTTTTGGCTCTGGAAACACCATATATTTT.

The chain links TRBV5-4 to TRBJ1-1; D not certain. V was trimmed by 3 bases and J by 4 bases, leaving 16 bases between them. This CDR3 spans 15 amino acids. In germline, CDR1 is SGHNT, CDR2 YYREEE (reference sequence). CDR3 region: CASSSRGAGSTEAFF. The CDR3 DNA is TGTGCCAGCAGCTCGCGGGGAGCGGGGAGCACTGAAGCTTTCTTT.

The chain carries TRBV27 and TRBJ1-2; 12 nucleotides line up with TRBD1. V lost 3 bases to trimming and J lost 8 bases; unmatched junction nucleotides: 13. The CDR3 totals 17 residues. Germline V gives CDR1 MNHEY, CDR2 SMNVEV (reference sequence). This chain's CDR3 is CASSFMYPGQGAFGYTF. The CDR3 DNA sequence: TGTGCCAGCAGTTTTATGTACCCGGGACAGGGGGCTTTCGGCTACACCTTC.

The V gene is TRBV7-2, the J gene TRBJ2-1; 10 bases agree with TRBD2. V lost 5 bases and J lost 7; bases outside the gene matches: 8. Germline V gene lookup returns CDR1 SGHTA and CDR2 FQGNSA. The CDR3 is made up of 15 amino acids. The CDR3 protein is CASSLPGLASNEQFF. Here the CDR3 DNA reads TGTGCCAGCAGCCTACCGGGACTAGCGTCAAATGAGCAGTTCTTC. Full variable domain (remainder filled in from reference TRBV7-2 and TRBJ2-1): GAGVSQSPSNKVTEKGKDVELRCDPISGHTALYWYRQSLGQGLEFLIYFQGNSAPDKSGLPSDRFSAERTGGSVSTLTIQRTQQEDSAVYLCASSLPGLASNEQFFGPGTRLTVL.

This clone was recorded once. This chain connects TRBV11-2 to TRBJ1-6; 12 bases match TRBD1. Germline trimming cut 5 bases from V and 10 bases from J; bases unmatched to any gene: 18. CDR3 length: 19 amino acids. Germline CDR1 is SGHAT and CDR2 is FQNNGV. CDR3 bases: TGTGCCAGCAGCCGAACAACAACCGGGACAGGGGGCATGGGATCACCCCTCCACTTT. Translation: CASSRTTTGTGGMGSPLHF.

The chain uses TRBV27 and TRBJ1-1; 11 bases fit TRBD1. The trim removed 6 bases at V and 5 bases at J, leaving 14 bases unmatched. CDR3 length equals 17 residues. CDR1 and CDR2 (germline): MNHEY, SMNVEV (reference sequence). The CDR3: CASRSTPGTGGSTEAFF. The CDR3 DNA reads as TGTGCCAGCAGGTCCACCCCCGGGACAGGGGGTTCTACTGAAGCTTTCTTT.

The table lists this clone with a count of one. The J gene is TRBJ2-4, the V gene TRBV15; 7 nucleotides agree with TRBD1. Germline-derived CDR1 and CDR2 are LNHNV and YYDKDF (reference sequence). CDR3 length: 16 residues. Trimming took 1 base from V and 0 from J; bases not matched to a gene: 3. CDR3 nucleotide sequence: TGTGCCACCAGCAGAGGACAGGGAATAGCCAAAAACATTCAGTACTTC. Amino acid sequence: CATSRGQGIAKNIQYF. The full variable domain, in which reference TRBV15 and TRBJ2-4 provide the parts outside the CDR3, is DAMVIQNPRYQVTQFGKPVTLSCSQTLNHNVMYWYQQKSSQAPKLLFHYYDKDFNNEADTPDNFQSRRPNTSFCFLDIRSPGLGDTAMYLCATSRGQGIAKNIQYFGAGTRLSVL.

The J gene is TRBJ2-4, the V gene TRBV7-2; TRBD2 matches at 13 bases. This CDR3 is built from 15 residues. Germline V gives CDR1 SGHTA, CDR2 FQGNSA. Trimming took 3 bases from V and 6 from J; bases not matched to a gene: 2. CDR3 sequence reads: CASSLGLAGPNIQYF. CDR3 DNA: TGTGCCAGCAGCTTGGGACTAGCGGGGCCAAACATTCAGTACTTC.

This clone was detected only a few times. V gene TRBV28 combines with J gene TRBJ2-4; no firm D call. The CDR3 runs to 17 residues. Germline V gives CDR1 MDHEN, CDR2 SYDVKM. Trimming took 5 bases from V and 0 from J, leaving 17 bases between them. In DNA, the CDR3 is TGTGCCAGCAGTCTAGATTATACAAAAGTAGCCAAAAACATTCAGTACTTC. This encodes CASSLDYTKVAKNIQYF.

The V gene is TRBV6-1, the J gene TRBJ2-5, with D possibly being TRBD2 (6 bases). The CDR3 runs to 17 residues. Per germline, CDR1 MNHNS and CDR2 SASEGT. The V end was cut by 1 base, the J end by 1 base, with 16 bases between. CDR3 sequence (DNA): TGTGCCAGCAGTGAAGGGAGGGGAACCTCCATCCAAGAGACCCAGTACTTC. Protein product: CASSEGRGTSIQETQYF.

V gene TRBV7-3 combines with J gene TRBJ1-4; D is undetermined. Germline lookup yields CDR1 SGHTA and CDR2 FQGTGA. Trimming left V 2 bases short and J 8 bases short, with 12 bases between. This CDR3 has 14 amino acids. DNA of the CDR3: TGTGCCAGCAGCTTAGAAAGGGTTGCCGAAAAACTGTTTTTT. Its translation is CASSLERVAEKLFF.

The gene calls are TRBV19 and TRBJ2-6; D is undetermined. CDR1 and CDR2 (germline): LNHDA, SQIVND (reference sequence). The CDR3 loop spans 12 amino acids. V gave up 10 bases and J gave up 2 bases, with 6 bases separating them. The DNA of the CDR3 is TGTGCCACCGGCCCTGGGGCCAACGTCCTGACTTTC. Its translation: CATGPGANVLTF.

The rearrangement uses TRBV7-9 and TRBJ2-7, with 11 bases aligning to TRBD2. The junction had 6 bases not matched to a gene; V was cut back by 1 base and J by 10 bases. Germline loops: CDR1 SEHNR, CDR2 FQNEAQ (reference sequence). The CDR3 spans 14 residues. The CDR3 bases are TGTGCCAGCAGCTTAGGTCCTAGCGGGAGGATCCAGTACTTC. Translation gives CASSLGPSGRIQYF.

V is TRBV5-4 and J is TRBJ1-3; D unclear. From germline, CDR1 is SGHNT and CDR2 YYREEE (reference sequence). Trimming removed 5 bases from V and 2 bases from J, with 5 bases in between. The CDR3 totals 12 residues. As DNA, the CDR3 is TGTGCCAGCAGAGGCCCTGGAAACACCATATATTTT. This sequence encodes CASRGPGNTIYF.

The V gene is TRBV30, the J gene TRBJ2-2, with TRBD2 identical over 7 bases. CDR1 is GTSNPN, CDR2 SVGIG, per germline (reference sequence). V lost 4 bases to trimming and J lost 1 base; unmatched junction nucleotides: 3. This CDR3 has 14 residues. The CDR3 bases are TGTGCCTGGACTAGCGGACTGAACACCGGGGAGCTGTTTTTT. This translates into CAWTSGLNTGELFF.